Each of the 20 T cell receptor beta chains below was sequenced from the same sample in a study of early T cells in non-severe SARS-CoV-2 infection. TCRdb reprocessed the 5' RACE reads with MiXCR, giving one entry per CDR3 protein. The sample includes fewer than 80,000 distinct CDR3 sequences, roughly a tenth of them seen just once. The specimen was whole blood. Every receptor here comes from an adult who was a healthcare worker with PCR-confirmed SARS-CoV-2 infection or an uninfected control (not recorded which).

Worth noting for this clonotype: With a much larger clone just one base away, this may be a read error. The rearrangement uses TRBV5-5 and TRBJ1-2; D remains ambiguous. Germline V gene data show CDR1 as SGHKS and CDR2 as YYEKEE (reference sequence). Trimming stripped 0 bases from V and 7 bases from J, with 10 bases between. The CDR3 has 13 residues. CDR3 bases: TGTGCCAGCAGCTTGGTCGGGTACGTTGGCTACACCTTC. Residues: CASSLVGYVGYTF. Full variable domain (rest looked up from reference TRBV5-5 and TRBJ1-2): DAGVTQSPTHLIKTRGQQVTLRCSPISGHKSVSWYQQVLGQGPQFIFQYYEKEERGRGNFPDRFSARQFPNYSSELNVNALLLGDSALYLCASSLVGYVGYTFGSGTRLTVV.

This chain joins TRBV7-2 and TRBJ2-1; D unresolved. With 0 bases removed from V and 4 bases from J, the gap between germline ends came to 7 bases. In germline, CDR1 is SGHTA, CDR2 FQGNSA. This CDR3 region has 14 residues. The chain's CDR3 is CASSLAGYYNEQFF. DNA of the CDR3: TGTGCCAGCAGCTTAGCGGGGTATTACAATGAGCAGTTCTTC.

At least ten counts were recorded for this clonotype. The chain couples TRBV29-1 to TRBJ2-7; 7 bases are shared with TRBD2. Germline CDR1 and CDR2: SQVTM and ANQGSEA. The trim removed 1 base at V and 4 bases at J, leaving 7 bases unmatched. The length of the CDR3 is 14 residues. DNA of the CDR3: TGCAGCGTTGAAGTTGTGGGACTACCTTACGAGCAGTACTTC. Translated: CSVEVVGLPYEQYF.

The V call is TRBV7-9, the J call TRBJ1-1, with D hard to call. CDR3 size: 15 residues. The V end lost 5 bases, the J end lost 1 base, and 14 bases lay between the germline ends. Germline V lookup: CDR1 SEHNR, CDR2 FQNEAQ (reference sequence). The CDR3 DNA reads as TGTGCCAGCAGCCCGGATGGTGACTGGAACACTGAAGCTTTCTTT. As protein: CASSPDGDWNTEAFF.

The V gene is TRBV29-1, the J gene TRBJ2-7; D uncertain. The CDR3 length is 13 residues. The V end lost 7 bases, the J end lost 1 base, and 14 bases lay between the germline ends. Germline V CDR1 and CDR2: SQVTM, ANQGSEA. The CDR3 nucleotides are TGCAGCGGCTCTTCGGGCGCGTCCTACGAGCAGTACTTC. Protein: CSGSSGASYEQYF.

This clonotype was seen a few times. DNA for the CDR3: TGTGCCAGCAGCGCCCTAGGGTCTTGGCCAGATACGCAGTATTTT. Its translation: CASSALGSWPDTQYF. This chain joins TRBV7-2 and TRBJ2-3; D ambiguous. V shed 5 bases and J shed 4 bases, with 16 bases lying between them. The CDR3 is 15 amino acids. The germline CDR1 and CDR2 sequences are SGHTA and FQGNSA.

This sequence joins TRBV30 and TRBJ2-2, with TRBD2 identical over 8 bases. This CDR3 has 14 residues. Germline V gene sequence: CDR1 GTSNPN, CDR2 SVGIG (reference sequence). Trimming at V came to 7 bases and at J to 2 bases, leaving 6 bases not matched to a gene. The chain's CDR3 is CASGGGPNTGELFF. The CDR3 nucleotides read TGTGCCTCCGGGGGGGGGCCCAACACCGGGGAGCTGTTTTTT.

This clonotype was counted at least ten times. The rearrangement links TRBV5-1 to TRBJ1-1, with D maybe TRBD1 (5 bases). CDR1 and CDR2 (germline): SGHRS, YFSETQ. The CDR3 length is 15 residues. V was shortened by 0 bases and J by 3 bases, with 12 bases between the two germline ends. CDR3 DNA sequence: TGCGCCAGCAGCTTGGAAGGGATAGGGGACACTGAAGCTTTCTTT. It specifies CASSLEGIGDTEAFF.

This clonotype occurred many times. The V and J genes are TRBV7-3 and TRBJ2-6, with D tentatively TRBD1 or TRBD2 (6 bases each). CDR3 length: 17 amino acids. V was clipped by 5 bases and J by 2 bases, with 16 bases between them. From germline, CDR1 is SGHTA and CDR2 FQGTGA. DNA for the CDR3: TGTGCCAGCAGCGAAGGTTATCGGGGGCCTGGGGCCAACGTCCTGACTTTC. The encoded protein is CASSEGYRGPGANVLTF.

The CDR3 is CSVVVAGGGELFF. CDR3 bases: TGCAGCGTTGTAGTGGCCGGAGGGGGGGAGCTGTTTTTT. The V and J genes are TRBV29-1 and TRBJ2-2; weak D call: TRBD2 (6 bases). The CDR3 runs to 13 residues. Germline V gene data show CDR1 as SQVTM and CDR2 as ANQGSEA. The ends were cut back, 4 bases at V and 8 bases at J, with 14 bases in the middle.

The chain joins TRBV10-3 to TRBJ2-7; 7 nucleotides agree with TRBD2. V shed 0 bases and J 2 bases; nucleotides not matched to a gene: 7. CDR1 is ENHRY, CDR2 SYGVKD, per germline. The CDR3 contains 16 residues. The CDR3 sequence: CAISESGFGGTYEQYF. Written as DNA, the CDR3 is TGTGCCATCAGTGAGTCGGGATTCGGGGGGACCTACGAGCAGTACTTC.

The CDR3 sequence is CASSTISGGGTDTQYF. The CDR3 DNA follows: TGCGCCAGCAGCACCATTAGCGGAGGTGGCACAGATACGCAGTATTTT. The rearrangement joins TRBV5-1 to TRBJ2-3, with D perhaps TRBD2 (6 bases). Trimming shortened V by 4 bases and J by 1 base, and 16 bases separated the two germline ends. CDR1 is SGHRS and CDR2 is YFSETQ in the germline V gene. The CDR3 is made up of 16 amino acids. The whole variable domain, remainder taken from reference TRBV5-1 and TRBJ2-3, is KAGVTQTPRYLIKTRGQQVTLSCSPISGHRSVSWYQQTPGQGLQFLFEYFSETQRNKGNFPGRFSGRQFSNSRSEMNVSTLELGDSALYLCASSTISGGGTDTQYFGPGTRLTVL.

This clonotype has ten or more counts. The rearrangement links TRBV24-1 to TRBJ1-5; perhaps TRBD1 as D (5 bases). The CDR3 is made up of 17 amino acids. The germline V gene has CDR1 KGHDR and CDR2 SFDVKD. The V gene lost 8 bases and the J gene lost 0 bases, with 19 bases spanning the gap. CDR3 in amino acids: CATTWDGSYYSNQPQHF. The CDR3 DNA follows: TGTGCCACCACCTGGGACGGCAGCTATTATAGCAATCAGCCCCAGCATTTT.

The chain employs TRBV3-1 and TRBJ1-3; 9 bases line up with TRBD1. The CDR3 spans 15 residues. Germline V gene sequence: CDR1 LGHDT, CDR2 YNNKEL (reference sequence). V was clipped by 3 bases and J by 2 bases; unmatched bases: 2. The CDR3 DNA reads as TGTGCCAGCAGCCAGCGGGACAGGGCTGGAAACACCATATATTTT. It codes for CASSQRDRAGNTIYF.

This clonotype has just a few counts. The chain is built from TRBV7-9 and TRBJ2-7, with D tentatively TRBD2 (6 bases). Trimming removed 8 bases at V and 6 bases at J, with 11 bases between. The CDR3 is made up of 11 amino acids. The germline V gene has CDR1 SEHNR and CDR2 FQNEAQ (reference sequence). CDR3 loop: CASGGLVEQYF. CDR3 sequence (DNA): TGTGCCAGCGGAGGGTTAGTCGAGCAGTACTTC.

This chain connects TRBV5-1 to TRBJ1-6; D may be TRBD1 (5 bases). CDR1 is SGHRS, CDR2 YFSETQ, per germline. Trimming left V 2 bases short and J 7 bases short, with 10 bases between. The CDR3 runs to 14 residues. CDR3 sequence: CASSFAGANSPLHF. CDR3 sequence (DNA): TGCGCCAGCAGCTTCGCCGGGGCGAATTCACCCCTCCACTTT.

This clonotype was detected many times. The CDR3 loop reads CASSDPGDGNTIYF. CDR3 in DNA: TGTGCCAGCAGTGATCCAGGGGATGGAAACACCATATATTTT. The chain links TRBV6-1 to TRBJ1-3; D may be TRBD1 (6 bases). Trimming removed 3 bases at V and 3 bases at J, with 9 bases between. The CDR3 consists of 14 residues. Germline V gene data show CDR1 as MNHNS and CDR2 as SASEGT.

This clonotype was counted at least ten times. This chain connects TRBV5-4 to TRBJ2-7; D is perhaps TRBD1 or TRBD2 (5 bases each). This CDR3 is built from 12 residues. Germline lookup yields CDR1 SGHNT and CDR2 YYREEE (reference sequence). Trimming took 4 bases from V and 6 from J, leaving 11 bases between them. The CDR3, as DNA: TGTGCCAGCAGCCACCCGAGGGGCGAGCAGTACTTC. Translated: CASSHPRGEQYF.

This clonotype has ten or more counts. The V call is TRBV7-8, the J call TRBJ2-4; D might be TRBD2 (7 bases). Germline V gene data show CDR1 as SGHVS and CDR2 as FQNEAQ. V lost 3 bases to trimming and J lost 7 bases, with 16 bases between them. There are 15 residues in the CDR3. The CDR3 DNA reads TGTGCCAGCAGCTTTTCGGGGGGCCCAGGGAACATTCAGTACTTC. It codes for CASSFSGGPGNIQYF.

This clonotype came up many times. The genes are TRBV28 and TRBJ1-5, with D unresolved. The CDR3 loop spans 13 amino acids. V was clipped by 5 bases and J by 12 bases, with 17 bases between them. Germline assignment: CDR1 MDHEN and CDR2 SYDVKM. CDR3 protein: CASSPNYRALQHF. The DNA of the CDR3 is TGTGCCAGCAGTCCCAACTACCGGGCCCTCCAGCATTTT. The full variable domain, completed using reference TRBV28 and TRBJ1-5, is DVKVTQSSRYLVKRTGEKVFLECVQDMDHENMFWYRQDPGLGLRLIYFSYDVKMKEKGDIPEGYSVSREKKERFSLILESASTNQTSMYLCASSPNYRALQHFGDGTRLSIL.